This T cell receptor (beta chain) was captured by sequencing in a study of technical replicates of blood from a few donors. Clones were read by immunoSEQ multiplex PCR, and TCRdb kept only the in-frame ones, dropping some. In the table there are some 80,000 clones, around 96% of which are singletons. This clone was detected only once. Germline assignment: CDR1 MNHEY and CDR2 SMNVEV (reference sequence). CDR3 length equals 15 residues. V shed 3 bases, J shed 2 bases, and the junction held 7 bases outside the gene matches. J is TRBJ2-7 and V is TRBV27, with 7 bases that match TRBD1. Sequenced sample: T cells isolated from PBMCs. This TCR was sampled from a human donor in good health. The CDR3, as DNA: TGTGCCAGCAGTTTCCGGACAGGCGAAACCTACGAGCAGTACTTC. It specifies CASSFRTGETYEQYF.